Shown below are 8 T cell receptor beta chains from a single sample sequenced in a study of blood T cell repertoires in COVID-19. Generated by immunoSEQ multiplex PCR, the TCRdb table keeps only in-frame clones and is missing some. The sample yields around 46,000 clones, 75% to 80% seen once. The sample consisted of peripheral blood. These receptors were collected from a human donor with active or convalescent COVID-19. The donor label of this sample is uncertain.

The genes are TRBV3-1 (or the pseudogene TRBV3-2) and TRBJ2-1, with TRBD2 matching 7 bases. This CDR3 comprises 17 residues. Germline trimming cut 8 bases from V and 4 bases from J; bases unmatched to any gene: 17. Germline values: CDR1 LGHDT, CDR2 YNNKEL (reference sequence). For the CDR3, the DNA is TGTGCCAGCTCCCCAACGACCGGGGTGGGAGGGTACAATGAGCAGTTCTTC. As protein: CASSPTTGVGGYNEQFF.

This clone was recorded only once. V and J are TRBV25-1 and TRBJ1-4; D is possibly TRBD1 (6 bases). Germline CDR1 is MGHDK and CDR2 is SYGVNS. V gave up 4 bases and J gave up 0 bases, with 9 bases separating them. This CDR3 has 15 amino acids. The CDR3 protein is CASSGGGATNEKLFF. Here the CDR3 DNA reads TGTGCCAGCAGTGGAGGGGGGGCAACTAATGAAAAACTGTTTTTT.

The chain carries TRBV19 and TRBJ2-5, with 12 bases fitting TRBD2. Losses at the gene ends were 3 bases for V and 1 base for J; bases not matched to a gene: 3. The CDR3 is 16 residues long. Germline assignment: CDR1 LNHDA and CDR2 SQIVND (reference sequence). The CDR3 region is CASSIGTSGFQETQYF. The CDR3 nucleotides are TGTGCCAGTAGTATCGGGACTAGCGGGTTCCAAGAGACCCAGTACTTC.

Only one count was recorded for this clone. This sequence joins TRBV9 and TRBJ2-3; 11 bases line up with TRBD2. The CDR3 runs 15 residues. The V segment lost 4 bases and the J segment 1 base; nucleotides outside the gene matches: 2. Germline V lookup: CDR1 SGDLS, CDR2 YYNGEE. The CDR3 spells CASSPLAGGTDTQYF. The CDR3 DNA sequence: TGTGCCAGCAGCCCACTAGCGGGAGGCACAGATACGCAGTATTTT.

This clone was found once. This chain links TRBV6-5 with TRBJ1-5; D might be TRBD1 (6 bases). The CDR3 contains 15 residues. In germline, CDR1 is MNHEY, CDR2 SVGAGI. The ends were cut back, 7 bases at V and 4 bases at J, with 17 bases in the middle. As DNA, the CDR3 is TGTGCCAGCACCGTTCAGGGGATAAGTAATCAGCCCCAGCATTTT. Protein product: CASTVQGISNQPQHF.

J is TRBJ2-7 and V is TRBV4-2; 8 bases match TRBD1. In germline, CDR1 is LGHNA, CDR2 YNFKEQ. V dropped 0 bases and J dropped 6; count of bases not matched to a gene: 7. The CDR3 length is 15 residues. The chain's CDR3 is CASSQETRGQAEQYF. The DNA of the CDR3 is TGTGCCAGCAGCCAAGAGACCAGGGGGCAAGCCGAGCAGTACTTC.

The chain carries TRBV4-1 and TRBJ2-7; 11 positions match TRBD2. With 1 base clipped from V and 3 bases from J, the junction kept 2 bases outside the gene matches. The CDR3 covers 15 residues. Germline V lookup: CDR1 MGHRA, CDR2 YSYEKL. CDR3 sequence (DNA): TGCGCCAGCAGCCAAGTGACTAGCGGGATCTACGAGCAGTACTTC. This gives the protein CASSQVTSGIYEQYF.

The chain is built from TRBV28 and TRBJ1-1, with TRBD1 identical over 7 bases. V gave up 7 bases and J gave up 11 bases; unmatched junction bases: 13. From germline, CDR1 is MDHEN and CDR2 SYDVKM. The CDR3 totals 13 residues. The CDR3 DNA follows: TGTGCCAGCACCGTCGGACAGGAAAGGCTGGCTTTCTTT. This encodes CASTVGQERLAFF.